Listed here are 14 T cell receptor beta chains from one sample, sequenced in a study of cytomegalovirus exposure and HLA in healthy donors. The PCR used 60 Vbeta and 13 Jbeta primers. Here immunoSEQ multiplex PCR was the method, and the copy in TCRdb shows in-frame clones only, minus some. The sample shows some 150,000 clones, roughly 80% of them seen only once. Sequenced sample: PBMCs. These receptors all come from a man aged 18 to 29 in good health and CMV-seropositive.

This clone appeared a single time. This rearrangement joins TRBV25-1 to TRBJ2-3; D call uncertain. Between the trimmed V and J ends, which lost 3 bases and 1 base, there was a span of 5 bases. Germline CDR1 and CDR2: MGHDK and SYGVNS. This CDR3 is 13 amino acids long. This chain's CDR3 is CASSEGGTDTQYF. The DNA of the CDR3 is TGTGCCAGCAGTGAGGGCGGCACAGATACGCAGTATTTT.

This clone showed up just once. The rearrangement joins TRBV27 to TRBJ2-1; TRBD2 matches 14 bases. Losses at the gene ends were 10 bases for V and 8 bases for J; bases not matched to a gene: 10. This CDR3 is built from 15 residues. CDR1 is MNHEY and CDR2 is SMNVEV in the germline V gene (reference sequence). For the CDR3, the DNA is TGTGCCACCAAACCCGGGACTAGCGGGAGTCATGAGCAGTTCTTC. It encodes CATKPGTSGSHEQFF.

J is TRBJ1-1 and V is TRBV6-5; 7 positions agree with TRBD1. The V segment lost 10 bases and the J segment 3 bases; nucleotides outside the gene matches: 5. CDR1 and CDR2 (germline): MNHEY, SVGAGI. The CDR3 is 12 amino acids. This CDR3 reads CATLDRDTEAFF. CDR3 nucleotide sequence: TGTGCCACCCTCGACAGGGACACTGAAGCTTTCTTT.

The CDR3 sequence: CASSPDRLVSLYGYTF. CDR3 in DNA: TGTGCCAGCTCACCAGATAGGCTAGTCTCTCTCTATGGCTACACCTTC. This chain connects TRBV18 to TRBJ1-2; D is ambiguous. Germline V gene lookup returns CDR1 KGHSH and CDR2 LQKENI. The CDR3 runs 16 residues. V was pared by 2 bases and J by 4 bases, with 17 bases between.

This clone was counted a single time. The chain carries TRBV6-1 and TRBJ2-7, with a weak D call TRBD2 (6 bases). The V end was cut by 3 bases, the J end by 7 bases, with 19 bases between. The CDR3 loop spans 15 amino acids. Germline values: CDR1 MNHNS, CDR2 SASEGT. CDR3 DNA: TGTGCCAGCAGTGACATGCGGGGTCTGGTACATGAGCAGTACTTC. It specifies CASSDMRGLVHEQYF.

The chain links TRBV7-2 to TRBJ2-7; a possible D gene is TRBD1 (5 bases). The germline V and J ends were trimmed by 1 base and 1 base, with 11 bases remaining between them. The CDR3 contains 15 residues. Looked up from germline, CDR1 is SGHTA and CDR2 is FQGNSA. The CDR3 protein is CASSLDPGMSYEQYF. The CDR3 bases are TGTGCCAGCAGCTTAGACCCAGGGATGTCCTACGAGCAGTACTTC.

CDR3 in DNA: TGTGCCAGCAGTGAATGGGGACAGGGGGACTACGAGCAGTACTTC. It yields the protein CASSEWGQGDYEQYF. This chain uses TRBV6-1 with TRBJ2-7; 11 nucleotides match TRBD1. Looked up from germline, CDR1 is MNHNS and CDR2 is SASEGT. V shed 2 bases, J shed 3 bases, and the junction held 3 bases outside the gene matches. CDR3 length equals 15 residues.

The genes are TRBV5-1 and TRBJ1-5, with 7 bases lining up with TRBD1. V shed 4 bases, J shed 6 bases, and the junction held 10 bases outside the gene matches. The CDR3 runs 15 residues. The germline V gene has CDR1 SGHRS and CDR2 YFSETQ. The CDR3 sequence: CASSQGVGSGQPQHF. Written as DNA, the CDR3 is TGCGCCAGCAGCCAGGGGGTGGGGTCCGGTCAGCCCCAGCATTTT.

The chain carries TRBV5-5 and TRBJ2-2, with D tentatively TRBD1 (6 bases). Germline CDR1 reads SGHKS; CDR2 reads YYEKEE (reference sequence). V lost 0 bases and J 3 bases, leaving 9 bases between the germline ends. CDR3 length: 15 residues. The CDR3 sequence is CASSLDRVDTGELFF. The CDR3 nucleotides read TGTGCCAGCAGCTTGGACAGGGTGGACACCGGGGAGCTGTTTTTT.

The chain recombines TRBV19 with TRBJ2-7; 7 bases align to TRBD2. V lost 5 bases and J lost 0; bases outside the gene matches: 4. Germline V lookup: CDR1 LNHDA, CDR2 SQIVND (reference sequence). This CDR3 has 14 residues. The CDR3 loop reads CASSVRDYSYEQYF. CDR3 coding DNA: TGTGCCAGTAGTGTTCGGGACTACTCCTACGAGCAGTACTTC.

This rearrangement joins TRBV4-3 to TRBJ1-3; a weak D match, TRBD1 (5 bases). The CDR3 consists of 17 residues. The V and J ends lost 1 base and 0 bases respectively, with 13 bases between them. Germline V gene sequence: CDR1 LGHNA, CDR2 YSLEER. For the CDR3, the DNA is TGCGCCAGCAGCCAAGCCCCCCAGGGCAGCTCTGGAAACACCATATATTTT. Translated, it gives CASSQAPQGSSGNTIYF.

This clone was detected once. V usage is TRBV7-2 and J usage is TRBJ2-5; D possibly corresponds to TRBD1 (6 bases). Germline CDR1 and CDR2: SGHTA and FQGNSA. The CDR3 runs to 14 residues. V was shortened by 1 base and J by 2 bases, with 8 bases between the two germline ends. The CDR3 is CASSLGGHQETQYF. The CDR3 DNA sequence: TGTGCCAGCAGCTTAGGGGGGCATCAAGAGACCCAGTACTTC. Drawing the rest from reference TRBV7-2 and TRBJ2-5, the complete variable domain is GAGVSQSPSNKVTEKGKDVELRCDPISGHTALYWYRQSLGQGLEFLIYFQGNSAPDKSGLPSDRFSAERTGGSVSTLTIQRTQQEDSAVYLCASSLGGHQETQYFGPGTRLLVL.

This clone has just a few counts. The V call is TRBV7-7, the J call TRBJ2-3; 7 bases agree with TRBD2. Germline lookup yields CDR1 SSHAT and CDR2 FNYEAQ (reference sequence). The CDR3 spans 15 residues. The ends lost 5 bases at V and 0 bases at J; junction bases unmatched: 5. The CDR3 sequence is CASSPGLTSTDTQYF. CDR3 in DNA: TGTGCCAGCAGCCCGGGACTAACTAGCACAGATACGCAGTATTTT.

The rearrangement uses TRBV5-1 and TRBJ1-3; 9 bases are shared with TRBD1. V gave up 1 base and J gave up 6 bases; unmatched junction bases: 8. This CDR3 is 16 amino acids long. Germline CDR1 SGHRS, CDR2 YFSETQ. As DNA, the CDR3 is TGCGCCAGCAGCTTGTGGTCGGGACAGGGCATAAACACCATATATTTT. Protein product: CASSLWSGQGINTIYF.